This T cell receptor (beta chain) was found in a study of T cells after yellow fever vaccination. Turning to the study itself: Fractions of low cell number were prepared using SMART-Seq v4 Ultra Low Input.

Researchers made TCR cDNA using 5'RACE template switching, and this step added a universal primer site and UMIs. From the 5' RACE reads, TCRdb called clonotypes with MiXCR, one entry per CDR3 protein. The table has roughly 300,000 distinct CDR3 sequences, around 8.1% seen once. CDR3 length: 19 amino acids. Germline V gene data show CDR1 as SGHAT and CDR2 as FQDESV (reference sequence). V was clipped by 5 bases and J by 1 base; unmatched bases: 12. The sample in question was PBMCs, obtained around 45 days after the first yellow fever vaccination. The receptor comes from a man aged 18 to 35 who received the YFV17D yellow fever vaccine. The gene calls are TRBV11-1 and TRBJ2-3, with 13 bases matching TRBD2. The CDR3 coding sequence is TGTGCCAGCAGCCTACTCGGGACTAGCGGGGCCCTAGGCACAGATACGCAGTATTTT. This sequence encodes CASSLLGTSGALGTDTQYF.